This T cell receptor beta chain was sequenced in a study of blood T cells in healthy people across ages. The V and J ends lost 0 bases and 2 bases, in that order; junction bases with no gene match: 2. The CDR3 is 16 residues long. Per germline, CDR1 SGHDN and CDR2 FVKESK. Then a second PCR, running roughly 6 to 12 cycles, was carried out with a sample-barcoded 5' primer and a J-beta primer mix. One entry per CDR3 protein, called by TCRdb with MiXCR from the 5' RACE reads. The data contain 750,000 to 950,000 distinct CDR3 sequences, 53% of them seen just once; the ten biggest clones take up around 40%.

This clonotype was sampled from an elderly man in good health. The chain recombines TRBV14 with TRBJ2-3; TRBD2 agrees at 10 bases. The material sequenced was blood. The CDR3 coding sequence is TGTGCCAGCAGCCAAGAGAGCGGGAGGGACACAGATACGCAGTATTTT. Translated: CASSQESGRDTDTQYF.